These 21 T cell receptor beta chains were sequenced from one sample in a study of blood T cell repertoires in COVID-19. The data were produced by immunoSEQ multiplex PCR, yet TCRdb's version contains in-frame clones alone and is incomplete. In the table there are over 85,000 clones, more than 85% of which are singletons. The sequenced sample consisted of peripheral blood. These receptors were collected from a man aged 45-65 years with active or convalescent COVID-19.

In DNA, the CDR3 is TGTGCCAGCAGTAAGGAGACCGGGGAGCTGTTTTTT. Protein: CASSKETGELFF. The rearrangement joins TRBV7-2 to TRBJ2-2; D uncertain. The germline V gene encodes CDR1 SGHTA and CDR2 FQGNSA. The CDR3 sequence is 12 residues long. V lost 6 bases and J 5 bases, leaving 7 bases between the germline ends. Combining the CDR3 with reference TRBV7-2 and TRBJ2-2 gives the whole variable domain GAGVSQSPSNKVTEKGKDVELRCDPISGHTALYWYRQSLGQGLEFLIYFQGNSAPDKSGLPSDRFSAERTGGSVSTLTIQRTQQEDSAVYLCASSKETGELFFGEGSRLTVL.

The chain employs TRBV28 and TRBJ1-3, with a tentative D call TRBD1 (6 bases). CDR3 size: 14 residues. V was pared by 7 bases and J by 0 bases, with 10 bases between. Per the germline V gene, CDR1 is MDHEN and CDR2 is SYDVKM. CDR3 amino acids: CASILGGSGNTIYF. CDR3 bases: TGTGCCAGCATCCTAGGGGGCTCTGGAAACACCATATATTTT.

CDR3 sequence: CASSLNRVATNEKLFF. The CDR3, as DNA: TGTGCCAGCAGCTTAAACAGGGTTGCAACTAATGAAAAACTGTTTTTT. V and J are TRBV11-2 and TRBJ1-4; D possibly corresponds to TRBD1 (6 bases). Trimming removed 2 bases from V and 0 bases from J, with 10 bases in between. CDR3 length equals 16 residues. Germline V gene lookup returns CDR1 SGHAT and CDR2 FQNNGV.

The table lists this clone with a count of one. The rearrangement uses TRBV9 and TRBJ2-2; 10 bases match TRBD2. V was clipped by 0 bases and J by 7 bases; unmatched bases: 6. Germline assignment: CDR1 SGDLS and CDR2 YYNGEE. This CDR3 is 16 amino acids long. The CDR3 loop is CASSVEPAGGLGELFF. Written as DNA, the CDR3 is TGTGCCAGCAGCGTAGAACCAGCGGGGGGGCTCGGGGAGCTGTTTTTT.

The J gene is TRBJ2-3, the V gene TRBV10-3; 7 nucleotides line up with TRBD1. V lost 8 bases to trimming and J lost 13 bases; unmatched junction nucleotides: 12. CDR3 size: 12 residues. Germline values: CDR1 ENHRY, CDR2 SYGVKD. The CDR3 sequence: CAIATGTEVEYF. As DNA, the CDR3 is TGTGCCATCGCCACCGGGACAGAAGTTGAGTATTTT.

This rearrangement joins TRBV5-1 to TRBJ2-5; 11 bases match TRBD2. The CDR3 extends over 15 amino acids. V trimming: 7 bases; J trimming: 1 base; junction bases outside the gene matches: 6. Germline V gene lookup returns CDR1 SGHRS and CDR2 YFSETQ. CDR3 DNA sequence: TGCGCCAGCCGCACTAGCGGGGGAGGCCAAGAGACCCAGTACTTC. It encodes CASRTSGGGQETQYF.

In this sample, this clone turned up a few times. The chain combines TRBV6-1 with TRBJ2-1; 7 bases match TRBD1. The CDR3 spans 14 residues. The germline V gene encodes CDR1 MNHNS and CDR2 SASEGT. With V trimmed by 3 bases and J by 14 bases, 13 bases remained unmatched. The CDR3 sequence is CASSDPGQSPLEFF. The CDR3 DNA is TGTGCCAGCAGTGATCCGGGACAGTCCCCATTGGAGTTCTTC.

The chain couples TRBV6-1 to TRBJ2-7, with D possibly TRBD2 on 5 matching bases. CDR3 size: 14 residues. V shed 1 base and J shed 2 bases, with 9 bases lying between them. CDR1 is MNHNS, CDR2 SASEGT, per germline. The CDR3 region has the DNA TGTGCCAGCAGTGAAGTCGAGGGAACCTACGAGCAGTACGTC. It is translated as CASSEVEGTYEQYV.

V and J are TRBV28 and TRBJ1-2; D remains ambiguous. V was pared by 6 bases and J by 7 bases, with 6 bases between. Germline CDR1 reads MDHEN; CDR2 reads SYDVKM. The CDR3 totals 10 residues. The CDR3 region is CASRSLGYTF. Written as DNA, the CDR3 is TGTGCCAGCAGATCCCTTGGCTACACCTTC.

V and J are TRBV11-2 and TRBJ1-5, with D possibly TRBD1 on 5 matching bases. Germline V CDR1 and CDR2: SGHAT, FQNNGV. V was trimmed by 3 bases and J by 5 bases, leaving 11 bases between them. The CDR3 has 14 residues. CDR3 residues: CASSFSGFDQPQHF. In DNA form, the CDR3 reads TGTGCCAGCAGCTTTTCAGGGTTTGATCAGCCCCAGCATTTT. Combining the CDR3 with reference TRBV11-2 and TRBJ1-5 gives the whole variable domain EAGVAQSPRYKIIEKRQSVAFWCNPISGHATLYWYQQILGQGPKLLIQFQNNGVVDDSQLPKDRFSAERLKGVDSTLKIQPAKLEDSAVYLCASSFSGFDQPQHFGDGTRLSIL.

Details on this clone: The sample contains more than one DNA sequence encoding this CDR3. The chain recombines TRBV7-9 with TRBJ2-5, with 7 bases lining up with TRBD2. Germline trimming cut 2 bases from V and 5 bases from J; bases unmatched to any gene: 2. This CDR3 region has 13 residues. CDR1 and CDR2 from the germline V gene are SEHNR and FQNEAQ (reference sequence). The CDR3 sequence is CASSLSGDETQYF. The CDR3 coding sequence is TGTGCCAGCAGCTTAAGCGGGGATGAGACCCAGTACTTC. The variable domain in full, completed from reference TRBV7-9 and TRBJ2-5, reads DTGVSQNPRHKITKRGQNVTFRCDPISEHNRLYWYRQTLGQGPEFLTYFQNEAQLEKSRLLSDRFSAERPKGSFSTLEIQRTEQGDSAMYLCASSLSGDETQYFGPGTRLLVL.

The gene calls are TRBV3-1 (or the pseudogene TRBV3-2) and TRBJ2-2, with 15 bases fitting TRBD2. Germline trimming cut 4 bases from V and 4 bases from J; bases unmatched to any gene: 10. CDR3 length: 19 residues. Germline V gene data show CDR1 as LGHDT and CDR2 as YNNKEL (reference sequence). CDR3 nucleotides: TGTGCCAGCAGCCGACGGACTAGCGGGGGGGCCTCAGTCACCGGGGAGCTGTTTTTT. Translation: CASSRRTSGGASVTGELFF.

This clone was counted once. This rearrangement joins TRBV28 to TRBJ1-1; a weak D match, TRBD1 (6 bases). Germline lookup yields CDR1 MDHEN and CDR2 SYDVKM. The CDR3 runs to 17 residues. Trimming pared 9 bases from V and 1 base from J, leaving 24 bases between. The CDR3 sequence is CARKRRRNPGQNTEAFF. Here the CDR3 DNA reads TGTGCCAGGAAAAGAAGAAGAAACCCGGGACAGAACACTGAAGCTTTCTTT.

The chain employs TRBV5-1 and TRBJ2-1; 8 bases are a match to TRBD1. The germline gives CDR1 SGHRS, CDR2 YFSETQ. The CDR3 is 15 residues long. V lost 4 bases, J lost 1 base, and 4 bases stayed unmatched. For the CDR3, the DNA is TGCGCCAGCAGCCAGGACAGGGCGTCCTACAATGAGCAGTTCTTC. This encodes CASSQDRASYNEQFF.

There are a few counts of this clone. The chain employs TRBV7-9 and TRBJ1-6, with TRBD1 as a possible D gene (6 bases). V dropped 2 bases and J dropped 14 bases, with 16 bases sitting between them. The CDR3 contains 14 residues. Germline CDR1 and CDR2: SEHNR and FQNEAQ (reference sequence). The CDR3 DNA sequence: TGTGCCAGCAGCTTACGGACAGAAGAAATGACCCTCCACTTT. This sequence encodes CASSLRTEEMTLHF.

This chain uses TRBV9 with TRBJ1-5; D gene ambiguous. The CDR3 covers 15 residues. The V and J ends lost 3 bases and 2 bases respectively, with 12 bases between them. Germline V gene data show CDR1 as SGDLS and CDR2 as YYNGEE. CDR3 DNA sequence: TGTGCCAGCAGCGCCAGTCGGGTGGGCAATCAGCCCCAGCATTTT. Translating gives CASSASRVGNQPQHF.

This rearrangement joins TRBV6-5 to TRBJ2-7; 7 nucleotides agree with TRBD1. Germline V gene data show CDR1 as MNHEY and CDR2 as SVGAGI. V shed 10 bases and J 4 bases; nucleotides not matched to a gene: 13. The CDR3 sequence is 14 residues long. Written as DNA, the CDR3 is TGTGCCACCCACCACGGGACAGCGAAATACGAGCAGTACTTC. The encoded protein is CATHHGTAKYEQYF.

J is TRBJ2-3 and V is TRBV19; 7 nucleotides match TRBD1. V lost 3 bases to trimming and J lost 10 bases; unmatched junction nucleotides: 10. Germline CDR1 reads LNHDA; CDR2 reads SQIVND (reference sequence). This CDR3 is 14 amino acids long. CDR3 protein: CASSMRQGTEAQYF. The DNA of the CDR3 is TGTGCCAGTAGTATGAGACAGGGAACGGAAGCGCAGTATTTT.

The chain employs TRBV9 and TRBJ1-5; unclear D gene. This CDR3 contains 14 residues. Trimming removed 3 bases at V and 0 bases at J, with 7 bases between. Germline CDR1 reads SGDLS; CDR2 reads YYNGEE. The CDR3 DNA follows: TGTGCCAGCAGCGCGAGTGATAGCAATCAGCCCCAGCATTTT. Protein: CASSASDSNQPQHF.

In this sample, this clone turned up a few times. The chain combines TRBV9 with TRBJ2-3; the match to TRBD2 covers 12 bases. V lost 4 bases and J lost 4; bases outside the gene matches: 7. This CDR3 has 16 amino acids. Germline loops: CDR1 SGDLS, CDR2 YYNGEE. CDR3 residues: CASSSWASGGADTQYF. The CDR3 DNA reads as TGTGCCAGCAGCTCATGGGCTAGCGGGGGGGCAGATACGCAGTATTTT.

V usage is TRBV6-5 and J usage is TRBJ1-1; tentatively, D is TRBD1 (6 bases). CDR1 and CDR2 (germline): MNHEY, SVGAGI. Trimming removed 5 bases from V and 7 bases from J, with 8 bases in between. The CDR3 extends over 11 amino acids. The CDR3 coding sequence is TGTGCCAGCAGTCACAGGGTTGAAGCTTTCTTT. Protein: CASSHRVEAFF.